The table lists the clone carrying this TCR beta chain with a few counts. Its antigen is not identified. Cultured CD4+ T cell DNA underwent sequencing with the Oncomine TCR Beta short-read assay. TCRdb re-analysed the PCR reads in MiXCR, keeping a single row per CDR3 protein. The repertoire holds 15,000 to 20,000 distinct CDR3 sequences, roughly 40% seen once, with 7% to 8.5% in the top ten. This sample is drawn from a study of vaccination and CD4 T cells after COVID-19. Study details: Median time from second vaccine dose to sampling was about 77 days (14 to 241).

Germline loops: CDR1 DFQATT, CDR2 SNEGSKA (reference sequence). V lost 4 bases to trimming and J lost 3 bases; unmatched junction nucleotides: 1. There are 12 residues in the CDR3. Treatment in this sample: approximately 9-day PBMC culture with coronavirus spike peptide pools or control peptides (ViraFEST assay). This clonotype was sampled from a human donor who had recovered from COVID-19. Sequencing was performed on CD4+ T cells from blood, cultured in vitro. J is TRBJ1-2 and V is TRBV20-1, with 8 bases that match TRBD1. The CDR3 DNA sequence: TGCAGTGCTACGACAGGGGACTATGGCTACACCTTC. Protein: CSATTGDYGYTF.